This T cell receptor beta chain was identified in a study of neurological immune-mediated disorders (dated by TCRdb to the late 2010s). About the study as a whole: Using UMI-based sequencing, the study compared peripheral blood TCR-beta repertoires from patients with HTLV-I-associated myelopathy (HAM/TSP), patients with multiple sclerosis, and healthy controls. Longitudinal samples, technical triplicates and paired sorted CD4+ and CD8+ T-cell subsets, alongside PBMC samples, were included among the approximately 110 TCR-beta libraries. The cohort included approximately 68 subjects: about 15 with HAM/TSP, some 35 with multiple sclerosis, and 20 or so healthy controls. The study at large found these results: No identical CDR3 amino acid sequences were found to be shared among expanded clones across subjects, suggesting that TCR-beta repertoires were private in all groups. TCR clonal expansion was highest in HAM/TSP patients and lowest in MS patients, with MS patients falling below even healthy controls.

TCR libraries for sorted subsets were made from 1 million sorted CD4+ or CD8+ T cells. Peripheral blood was subjected to Ficoll-Hypaque density gradient centrifugation to isolate PBMCs, which were then cryopreserved in liquid nitrogen. Paired sorted CD4+ and CD8+ subsets came from healthy controls, HAM/TSP patients and MS patients. This clonotype was counted ten times or more. This clone's antigen is unknown. Base-call qualities are not available, and no considerably larger clone is one nucleotide away. The cysteine opens and the phenylalanine closes a CDR3 of 14 amino acids. Of the read, only the CDR3 DNA is kept; its 42 bases are in frame from base 1. CDR1 is given as MDHEN and CDR2 as SYDVKM, both from the germline V gene. Trimming takes 6 bases from V and 1 base from J, and the germline ends sit 11 bases apart. cDNA was synthesized by template-switch 5'RACE using a primer carrying a 10-nucleotide random unique molecular identifier by which each TCR transcript was tagged. Every sequencing run yielded over 170 million TCR-beta sequences covering 15-18 subjects. The RNeasy kit was used to extract total RNA. The KAPA Real-time Library Amplification kit was used to amplify TCR-beta VDJ regions with primers for the TCR constant region and the 5'RACE anchor. Sample indexes and Illumina adaptors were added in a first PCR, after which library yield was increased in a second PCR. The roughly 650 bp TCR product was size-selected on a 2% E-gel SizeSelection system after Ampure bead purification. Before pooling, library quality was checked on a Bioanalyzer, concentration was measured with Qubit, and libraries were quantified with the Kapa Library Quantification kit. An Illumina HiSeq 2500 was used to sequence the libraries paired-end at 2 x 150 bp. To increase sequence diversity, about 25-31% phiX was spiked into each library pool. The authors' analysis ran thus. Quality-filtered reads were processed with the UMI-based MiGEC pipeline, which removed over 80% of raw TCR sequences during error correction. IMGT germline references were used for aligning VDJ genes, and each clonotype was defined as a unique CDR3 amino acid sequence together with its V-J genes. Clonal expansion, Shannon diversity and CDR3 relatedness were evaluated with VDJtools (CalcPairwiseDistances, ClusterSamples), while phylogenetic trees were built in CLCbio workbench. Clones with at least 8 unique UMIs were defined as expanded, with this threshold being based on coefficient-of-variation modelling across technical triplicates. Clones were called with MiXCR by TCRdb after fastp trimmed the public reads at Q25, and only in-frame beta chains were retained. Each entry is one CDR3 protein sequence, shown with its most common DNA and genes. The authors' filters were not applied to this entry. In all, the sample holds some 41,000 distinct CDR3 sequences, and approximately 14% of those were seen once. The ten largest clones take up under 4.5% of the sample.

This TCR derives from a woman aged 60-75 years with HTLV-1-associated myelopathy (HAM/TSP). Material: CD4+ T cells from blood. Rearrangement joined TRBV28 to TRBJ2-3, with the D gene not clear enough to name. The CDR3 region reads CASRRNLGTDTQYF. The DNA sequence follows: TGTGCCAGCAGGCGGAACCTTGGCACAGATACGCAGTATTTT.